The clone carrying this TCR beta chain was counted only a few times. The data derive from a study of blood T cell repertoires in COVID-19. Study context: Acute and convalescent COVID-19 specimens originated in the United States, Italy and Spain. PBMCs, B-cell-depleted T cells, or T cells were the source of the cDNA or gDNA that made up the material.

Germline CDR1 MNHEY, CDR2 SMNVEV (reference sequence). V was pared by 5 bases and J by 4 bases, with 18 bases between. The CDR3 has 16 residues. Under the authors' procedure: Reference gene primer amplification gave nucleated cell count estimates. Clones were read by immunoSEQ multiplex PCR, and TCRdb kept only the in-frame ones, dropping some. Clone size and V and J calls were adopted from that table, with D and trimming inferred from the DNA. The table includes nearly 200,000 clones, roughly nine tenths detected once. The sequence derives from a woman aged 70-85 years with acute or convalescent COVID-19. J is TRBJ1-3 and V is TRBV27, with D perhaps matching TRBD1 (6 bases). Sequences were obtained from peripheral blood. In nucleotides, the CDR3 is TGTGCCAGCAGTCCATACAGGGAGCGTTCAGGAAACACCATATATTTT. This gives the protein CASSPYRERSGNTIYF.